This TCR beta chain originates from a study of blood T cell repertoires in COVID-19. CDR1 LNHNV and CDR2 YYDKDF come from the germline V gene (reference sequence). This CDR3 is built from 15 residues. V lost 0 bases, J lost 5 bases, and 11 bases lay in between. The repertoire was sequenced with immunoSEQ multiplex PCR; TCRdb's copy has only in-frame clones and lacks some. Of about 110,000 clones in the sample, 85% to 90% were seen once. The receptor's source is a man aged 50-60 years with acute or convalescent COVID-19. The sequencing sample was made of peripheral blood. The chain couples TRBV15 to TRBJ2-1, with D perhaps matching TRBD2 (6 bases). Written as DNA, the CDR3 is TGTGCCACCAGCAGAGACGGGACTCTGAACAATGAGCAGTTCTTC. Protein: CATSRDGTLNNEQFF.